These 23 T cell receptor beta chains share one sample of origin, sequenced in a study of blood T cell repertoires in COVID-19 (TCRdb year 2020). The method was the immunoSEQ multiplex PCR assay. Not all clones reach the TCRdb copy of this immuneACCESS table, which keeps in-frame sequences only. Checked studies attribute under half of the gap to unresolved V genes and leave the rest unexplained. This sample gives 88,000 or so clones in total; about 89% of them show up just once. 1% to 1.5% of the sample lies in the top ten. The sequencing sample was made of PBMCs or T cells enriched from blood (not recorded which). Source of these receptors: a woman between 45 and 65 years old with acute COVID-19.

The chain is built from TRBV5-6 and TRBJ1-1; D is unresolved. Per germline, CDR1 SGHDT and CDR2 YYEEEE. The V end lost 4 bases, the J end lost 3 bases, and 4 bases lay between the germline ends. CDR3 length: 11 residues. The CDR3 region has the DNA TGTGCCAGCAGCCGGGACACTGAAGCTTTCTTT. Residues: CASSRDTEAFF.

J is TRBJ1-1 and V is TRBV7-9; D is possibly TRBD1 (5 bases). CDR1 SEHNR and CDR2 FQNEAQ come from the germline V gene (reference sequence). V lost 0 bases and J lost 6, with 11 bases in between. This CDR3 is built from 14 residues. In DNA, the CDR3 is TGTGCCAGCAGCTTAGCGGGGGGGTCGGCTGAAGCTTTCTTT. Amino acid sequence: CASSLAGGSAEAFF. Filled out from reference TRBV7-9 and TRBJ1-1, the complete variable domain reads DTGVSQNPRHKITKRGQNVTFRCDPISEHNRLYWYRQTLGQGPEFLTYFQNEAQLEKSRLLSDRFSAERPKGSFSTLEIQRTEQGDSAMYLCASSLAGGSAEAFFGQGTRLTVV.

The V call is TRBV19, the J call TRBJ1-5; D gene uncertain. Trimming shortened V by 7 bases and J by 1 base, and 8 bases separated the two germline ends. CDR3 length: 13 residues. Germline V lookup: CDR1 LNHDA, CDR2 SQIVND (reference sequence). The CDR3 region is CASTAVSNQPQHF. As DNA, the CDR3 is TGTGCCAGTACGGCGGTGAGCAATCAGCCCCAGCATTTT. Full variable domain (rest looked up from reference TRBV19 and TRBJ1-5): DGGITQSPKYLFRKEGQNVTLSCEQNLNHDAMYWYRQDPGQGLRLIYYSQIVNDFQKGDIAEGYSVSREKKESFPLTVTSAQKNPTAFYLCASTAVSNQPQHFGDGTRLSIL.

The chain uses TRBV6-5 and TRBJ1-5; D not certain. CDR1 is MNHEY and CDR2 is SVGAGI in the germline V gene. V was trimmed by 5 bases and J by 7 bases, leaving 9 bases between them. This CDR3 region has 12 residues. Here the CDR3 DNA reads TGTGCCAGCAGTACCGACACCCAGCCCCAGCATTTT. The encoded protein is CASSTDTQPQHF.

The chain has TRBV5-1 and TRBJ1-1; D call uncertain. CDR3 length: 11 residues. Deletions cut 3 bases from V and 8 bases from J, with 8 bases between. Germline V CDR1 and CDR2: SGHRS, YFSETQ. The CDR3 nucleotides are TGCGCCAGCAGCTCGAGGTCGGAAGCTTTCTTT. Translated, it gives CASSSRSEAFF.

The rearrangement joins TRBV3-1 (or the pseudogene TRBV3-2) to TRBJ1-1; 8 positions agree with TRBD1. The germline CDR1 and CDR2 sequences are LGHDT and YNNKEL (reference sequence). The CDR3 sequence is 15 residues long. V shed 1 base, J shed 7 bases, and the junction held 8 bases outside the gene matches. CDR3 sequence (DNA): TGTGCCAGCAGCCAAGCAGGACAGGGTAACGTTGAAGCTTTCTTT. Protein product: CASSQAGQGNVEAFF.

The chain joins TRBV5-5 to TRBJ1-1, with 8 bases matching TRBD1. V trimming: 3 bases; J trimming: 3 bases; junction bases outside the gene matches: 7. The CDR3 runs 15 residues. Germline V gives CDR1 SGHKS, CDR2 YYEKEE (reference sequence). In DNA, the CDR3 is TGTGCCAGCAGCTGGGCAGGGGGCCAGGACACTGAAGCTTTCTTT. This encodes CASSWAGGQDTEAFF.

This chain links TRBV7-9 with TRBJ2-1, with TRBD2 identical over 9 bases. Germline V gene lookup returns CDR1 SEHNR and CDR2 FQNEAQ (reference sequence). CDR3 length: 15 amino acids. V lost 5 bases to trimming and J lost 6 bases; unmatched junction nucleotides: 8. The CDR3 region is CASSPGTSPTNEQFF. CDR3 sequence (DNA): TGTGCCAGCAGCCCCGGGACTAGCCCGACCAATGAGCAGTTCTTC.

CDR3 sequence (DNA): TGTGCCAGCAGCATACAGTCTCCCATTTTCTCTGAGACCCAGTACTTC. Translating gives CASSIQSPIFSETQYF. The chain has TRBV3-1 (or the pseudogene TRBV3-2) and TRBJ2-5; no definite D call. CDR3 length equals 16 residues. Germline V gives CDR1 LGHDT, CDR2 YNNKEL (reference sequence). With 5 bases removed from V and 5 bases from J, the gap between germline ends came to 21 bases.

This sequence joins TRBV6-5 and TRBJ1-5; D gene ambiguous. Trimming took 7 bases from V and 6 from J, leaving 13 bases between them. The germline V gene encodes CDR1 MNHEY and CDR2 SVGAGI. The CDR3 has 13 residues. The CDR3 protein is CASIGVWPQPQHF. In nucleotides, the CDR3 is TGTGCCAGCATCGGGGTTTGGCCTCAGCCCCAGCATTTT.

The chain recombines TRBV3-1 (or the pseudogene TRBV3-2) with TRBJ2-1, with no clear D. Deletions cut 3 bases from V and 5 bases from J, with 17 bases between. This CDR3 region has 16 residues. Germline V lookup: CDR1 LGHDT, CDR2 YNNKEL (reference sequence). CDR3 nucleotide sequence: TGTGCCAGCAGCCATTCAACTCGAGGAAGAAACAATGAGCAGTTCTTC. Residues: CASSHSTRGRNNEQFF.

CDR3 DNA: TGTGCCAGCAGCTTATTTGCGTCCCCGGGGACATCTGGGGCCTACGAGCAGTACTTC. Amino acids: CASSLFASPGTSGAYEQYF. This chain links TRBV7-8 with TRBJ2-7; the D gene is possibly TRBD1 (6 bases). Trimming removed 2 bases at V and 2 bases at J, with 25 bases between. Germline loops: CDR1 SGHVS, CDR2 FQNEAQ. The CDR3 contains 19 residues.

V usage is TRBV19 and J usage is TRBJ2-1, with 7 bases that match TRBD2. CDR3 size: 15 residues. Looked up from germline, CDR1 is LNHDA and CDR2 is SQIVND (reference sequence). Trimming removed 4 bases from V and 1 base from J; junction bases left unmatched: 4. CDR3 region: CASSTGLGSYNEQFF. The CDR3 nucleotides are TGTGCCAGTAGTACCGGACTAGGGTCCTACAATGAGCAGTTCTTC.

The CDR3 loop is CATSRDLENGELFF. The DNA of the CDR3 is TGTGCCACCAGCAGAGATTTGGAGAACGGGGAGCTGTTTTTT. The V gene is TRBV15, the J gene TRBJ2-2; no reliable D call. The CDR3 length is 14 residues. Germline assignment: CDR1 LNHNV and CDR2 YYDKDF (reference sequence). Trimming pared 0 bases from V and 7 bases from J, leaving 9 bases between. Full variable domain (missing parts from reference TRBV15 and TRBJ2-2): DAMVIQNPRYQVTQFGKPVTLSCSQTLNHNVMYWYQQKSSQAPKLLFHYYDKDFNNEADTPDNFQSRRPNTSFCFLDIRSPGLGDTAMYLCATSRDLENGELFFGEGSRLTVL.

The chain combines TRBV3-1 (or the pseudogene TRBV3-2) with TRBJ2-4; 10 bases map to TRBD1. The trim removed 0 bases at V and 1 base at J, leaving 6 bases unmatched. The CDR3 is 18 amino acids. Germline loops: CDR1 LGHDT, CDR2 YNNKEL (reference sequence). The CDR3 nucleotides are TGTGCCAGCAGCCAAGAACTTCGACAGGGGGCTGCCAAAAACATTCAGTACTTC. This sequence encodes CASSQELRQGAAKNIQYF.

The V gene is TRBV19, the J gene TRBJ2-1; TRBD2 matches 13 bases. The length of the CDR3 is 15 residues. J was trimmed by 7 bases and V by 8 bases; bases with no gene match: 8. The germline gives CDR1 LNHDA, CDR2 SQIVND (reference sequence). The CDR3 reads CASSLGLAGNNEQFF. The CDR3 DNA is TGTGCCAGTTCTTTGGGACTAGCGGGAAATAATGAGCAGTTCTTC.

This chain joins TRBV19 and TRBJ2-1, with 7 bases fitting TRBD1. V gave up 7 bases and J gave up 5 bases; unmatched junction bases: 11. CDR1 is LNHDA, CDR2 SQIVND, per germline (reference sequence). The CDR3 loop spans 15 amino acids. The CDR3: CASTLIEGADNEQFF. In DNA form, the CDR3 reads TGTGCCAGTACGCTTATTGAGGGGGCGGACAATGAGCAGTTCTTC.

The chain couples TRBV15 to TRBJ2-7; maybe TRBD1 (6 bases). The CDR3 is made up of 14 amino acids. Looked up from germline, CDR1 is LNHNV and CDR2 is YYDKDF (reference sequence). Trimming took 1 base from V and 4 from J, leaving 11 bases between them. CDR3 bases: TGTGCCACCAGCAGAGGGGACACTTTATACGAGCAGTACTTC. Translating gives CATSRGDTLYEQYF.

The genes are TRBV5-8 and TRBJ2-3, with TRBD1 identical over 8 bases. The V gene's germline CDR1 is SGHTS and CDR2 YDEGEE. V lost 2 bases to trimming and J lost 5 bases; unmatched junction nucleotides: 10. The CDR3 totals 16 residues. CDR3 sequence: CASSFSVGQGGDTQYF. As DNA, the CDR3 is TGTGCCAGCAGCTTTTCTGTTGGACAGGGAGGAGATACGCAGTATTTT.

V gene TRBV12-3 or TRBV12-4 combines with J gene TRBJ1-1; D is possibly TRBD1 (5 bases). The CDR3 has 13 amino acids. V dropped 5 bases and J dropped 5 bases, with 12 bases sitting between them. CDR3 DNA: TGTGCCAGCAGTAGGGTGGGGGGGACTGAAGCTTTCTTT. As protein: CASSRVGGTEAFF.

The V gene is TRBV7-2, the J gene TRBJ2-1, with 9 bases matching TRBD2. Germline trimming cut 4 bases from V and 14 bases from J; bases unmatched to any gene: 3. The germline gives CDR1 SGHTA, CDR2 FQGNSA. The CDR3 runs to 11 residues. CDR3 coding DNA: TGTGCCAGCAGCTCCGGGACTAGCAAGTTCTTC. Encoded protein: CASSSGTSKFF. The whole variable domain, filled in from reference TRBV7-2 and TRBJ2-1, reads GAGVSQSPSNKVTEKGKDVELRCDPISGHTALYWYRQSLGQGLEFLIYFQGNSAPDKSGLPSDRFSAERTGGSVSTLTIQRTQQEDSAVYLCASSSGTSKFFGPGTRLTVL.

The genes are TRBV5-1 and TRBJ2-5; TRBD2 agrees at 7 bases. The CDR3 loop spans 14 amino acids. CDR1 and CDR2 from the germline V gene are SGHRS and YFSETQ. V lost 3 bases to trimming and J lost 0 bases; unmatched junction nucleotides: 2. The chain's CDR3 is CASSSTSHQETQYF. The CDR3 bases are TGCGCCAGCAGCTCGACTAGCCACCAAGAGACCCAGTACTTC.

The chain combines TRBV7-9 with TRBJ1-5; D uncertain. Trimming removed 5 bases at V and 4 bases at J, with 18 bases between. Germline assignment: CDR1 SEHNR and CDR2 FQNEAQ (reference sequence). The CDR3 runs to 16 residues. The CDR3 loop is CASSRAGITGNQPQHF. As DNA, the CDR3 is TGTGCCAGCAGCCGGGCCGGGATAACCGGGAATCAGCCCCAGCATTTT.